This T cell receptor (beta chain) was identified during a study of blood T cell repertoires in COVID-19. This clone was found once. This table comes from immunoSEQ multiplex PCR, and its TCRdb copy is limited to in-frame clones, with some not included. Counted here are a few hundred thousand clones, roughly four fifths occurring once; the ten biggest clones make up roughly 8.7%. The germline V gene encodes CDR1 SEHNR and CDR2 FQNEAQ (reference sequence). This CDR3 spans 15 amino acids. The V end was cut by 3 bases, the J end by 2 bases, with 10 bases between. This TCR was sampled from a middle-aged man who had recovered from COVID-19. The sequenced sample was PBMCs or T cells enriched from blood (not recorded which). The chain employs TRBV7-9 and TRBJ2-2; TRBD1 is a possible D gene (5 bases). CDR3: CASSFQGFNTGELFF. In DNA, the CDR3 is TGTGCCAGCAGCTTTCAGGGCTTTAACACCGGGGAGCTGTTTTTT.